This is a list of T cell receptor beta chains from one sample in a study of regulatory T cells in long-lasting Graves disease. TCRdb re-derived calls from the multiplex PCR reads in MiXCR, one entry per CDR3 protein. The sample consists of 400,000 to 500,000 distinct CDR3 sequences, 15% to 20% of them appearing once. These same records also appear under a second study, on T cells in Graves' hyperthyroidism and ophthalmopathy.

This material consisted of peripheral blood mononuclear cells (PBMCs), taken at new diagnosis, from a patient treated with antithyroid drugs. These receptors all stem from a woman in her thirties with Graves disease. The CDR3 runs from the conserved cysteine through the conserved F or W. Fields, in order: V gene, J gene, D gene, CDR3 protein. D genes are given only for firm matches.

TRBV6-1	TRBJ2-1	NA	CASRTGKPGLSYNEQFF
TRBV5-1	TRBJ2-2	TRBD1	CASQNRGRLNTGELFF
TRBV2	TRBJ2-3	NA	CASSVRAGRHTQYF
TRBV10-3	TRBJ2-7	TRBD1	CAISESGQGYEQYF
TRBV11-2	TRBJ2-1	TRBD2	CASSPGLGVNEQFF
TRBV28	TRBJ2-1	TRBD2	CASSPTPGLESLYNEQFF
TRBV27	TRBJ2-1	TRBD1	CASSLRKDRADVHEQFF
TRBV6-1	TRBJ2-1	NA	CASRLPTPGRVINEQFF
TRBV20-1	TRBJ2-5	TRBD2	CSARAWRGDNERFF
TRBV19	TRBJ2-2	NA	CASSTPGESITGELFF
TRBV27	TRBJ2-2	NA	CASSLYPGELFF
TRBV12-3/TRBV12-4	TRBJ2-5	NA	CASSPPAEETQYF
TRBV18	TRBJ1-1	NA	CASSAVGASRGTEAFF
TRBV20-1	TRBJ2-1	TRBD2	CRLAGSDWGDEQFF
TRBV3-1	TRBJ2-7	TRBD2	CASSHLAGALWEQYF
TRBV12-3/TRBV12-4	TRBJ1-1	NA	CASTLAAEAFF
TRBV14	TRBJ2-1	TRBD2	CASTPQTGGPSEQFF
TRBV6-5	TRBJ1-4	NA	CASSLGRPNEKLFF
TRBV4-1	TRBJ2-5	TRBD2	CASSLGPREETQYF
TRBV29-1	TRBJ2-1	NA	CSVDLVVGAGNGFGQFF